Sequencing of this TCR beta chain was carried out in a study of blood T cell repertoires in COVID-19. Study as a whole: Material from acute and convalescent COVID-19 was sourced from the United States, Italy and Spain.

Assay used: immunoSEQ multiplex PCR; TCRdb lists only in-frame clones, some missing. The data hold 300,000 to 450,000 clones, with about 88% observed a single time. Germline lookup yields CDR1 SGHTA and CDR2 FQGTGA. This CDR3 region has 15 residues. The J segment lost 0 bases and the V segment lost 2 bases, leaving 1 base of the junction unmatched. The V gene is TRBV7-3, the J gene TRBJ2-1; 7 bases match TRBD1. The sample comprised PBMCs or T cells enriched from blood (not recorded which). The origin of this receptor is a woman between 18 and 30 years old who had recovered from COVID-19. CDR3 DNA: TGTGCCAGCAGCTTAGAGGGGGCCTCCTACAATGAGCAGTTCTTC. Protein product: CASSLEGASYNEQFF.